This paragraph reports one TCR beta chain. The antigen is unknown. In germline, CDR1 is MDHEN, CDR2 SYDVKM. The CDR3 has 15 amino acids. V lost 5 bases, J lost 4 bases, and 8 bases stayed unmatched. The data derive from a study of OX40 agonist ivuxolimab in advanced cancers. Findings and limits, study-wide: With doses of 0.1-3.0 mg/kg, partial responders showed among the lowest clonal expansion. Researchers report that CD8+ T cells had, on average, more expanded clones than CD4+.

Sequencing was performed with immunoSEQ multiplex PCR; in TCRdb, only in-frame clones are kept and a portion is missing. The data show some 40,000 clones, approximately 81% seen once. A history of autoimmune disease or systemic immunosuppression excluded patients. Sequencing used CD4+ or CD8+ T cells sorted from blood, obtained in a trial of the OX40 agonist ivuxolimab. The chain is built from TRBV28 and TRBJ2-1; TRBD2 aligns across 7 bases. This TCR was recovered from an adult with an advanced solid tumor such as melanoma, head and neck, liver or kidney cancer. CDR3 DNA sequence: TGTGCCAGCAGTCCCCTAGCGGAGATTTACAATGAGCAGTTCTTC. Translated, it gives CASSPLAEIYNEQFF.